These 24 T cell receptor beta chains were sequenced from one sample in a study of blood T cell repertoires in COVID-19. Profiled with immunoSEQ multiplex PCR; TCRdb holds only in-frame clones, not every one. The table lists 70,000 to 80,000 clones, around 86% of them singletons. Material: peripheral blood. Receptor source: a human donor in a cohort sampled during active COVID-19.

The gene calls are TRBV5-1 and TRBJ1-4, with unresolved D. This CDR3 comprises 15 residues. Germline CDR1 is SGHRS and CDR2 is YFSETQ. Trimming stripped 0 bases from V and 8 bases from J, with 14 bases between. This chain's CDR3 is CASSLDGESLEKLFF. The CDR3 DNA is TGCGCCAGCAGCTTGGACGGGGAATCTTTGGAAAAACTGTTTTTT.

The V call is TRBV6-2 or TRBV6-3, the J call TRBJ2-3, with TRBD1 matching over 8 bases. Per the germline V gene, CDR1 is MNHEY and CDR2 is SVGEGT. Germline trimming cut 6 bases from V and 0 bases from J; bases unmatched to any gene: 2. CDR3 length equals 14 residues. CDR3 region: CASSGTGSTDTQYF. CDR3 bases: TGTGCCAGCAGCGGGACAGGCAGCACAGATACGCAGTATTTT.

This clone came up once. The V and J genes are TRBV27 and TRBJ1-2; D is uncertain. V was cut by 2 bases and J by 2 bases, with 18 bases left in between. The CDR3 totals 17 residues. The V gene's germline CDR1 is MNHEY and CDR2 SMNVEV (reference sequence). CDR3 sequence reads: CASSLGSSGRRNYGYTF. The CDR3 DNA follows: TGTGCCAGCAGTTTAGGAAGTTCCGGACGGAGGAACTATGGCTACACCTTC.

This rearrangement joins TRBV7-9 to TRBJ2-7; TRBD2 matches at 7 bases. This CDR3 has 14 amino acids. The germline V gene encodes CDR1 SEHNR and CDR2 FQNEAQ (reference sequence). With V trimmed by 1 base and J by 0 bases, 0 bases remained unmatched. CDR3 region: CASSLVAGSYEQYF. Written as DNA, the CDR3 is TGTGCCAGCAGCTTAGTAGCGGGCTCCTACGAGCAGTACTTC.

The chain combines TRBV7-2 with TRBJ1-2, with D perhaps TRBD1 (5 bases). The length of the CDR3 is 12 residues. V dropped 10 bases and J dropped 2 bases, with 11 bases sitting between them. CDR1 is SGHTA, CDR2 FQGNSA, per germline. Written as DNA, the CDR3 is TGTGCCACCCTAAGGGGAAACTATGGCTACACCTTC. It is translated as CATLRGNYGYTF.

This chain links TRBV11-3 with TRBJ1-6, with TRBD1 matching 7 bases. V lost 5 bases, J lost 8 bases, and 3 bases stayed unmatched. This CDR3 comprises 13 residues. CDR1 is SGHNT and CDR2 is YENEEA in the germline V gene. The DNA of the CDR3 is TGTGCCAGCAGCACAGGGGCGGATTCACCCCTCCACTTT. This sequence encodes CASSTGADSPLHF.

This clone was picked up a small number of times. The genes are TRBV7-2 and TRBJ1-2; the match to TRBD1 covers 9 bases. Germline loops: CDR1 SGHTA, CDR2 FQGNSA. The CDR3 totals 15 residues. Trimming took 5 bases from V and 8 from J; bases not matched to a gene: 12. The CDR3 protein is CASSERTGDGRGYTF. The CDR3, as DNA: TGTGCCAGCAGCGAAAGGACAGGGGATGGTAGAGGCTACACCTTC.

This clone was observed a few times. The genes are TRBV6-6 and TRBJ1-5, with 7 bases matching TRBD1. Germline V gene sequence: CDR1 MNHNY, CDR2 SVGAGI (reference sequence). This CDR3 has 16 residues. The V segment lost 6 bases and the J segment 5 bases; nucleotides outside the gene matches: 13. CDR3 sequence (DNA): TGTGCCAGCAGCGCTCACACCCAGGGGGTGGATCAGCCCCAGCATTTT. Protein product: CASSAHTQGVDQPQHF.

This chain joins TRBV7-6 and TRBJ2-1, with 13 bases aligning to TRBD2. Germline CDR1 and CDR2: SGHVS and FNYEAQ. V shed 2 bases and J 7 bases; nucleotides not matched to a gene: 5. This CDR3 contains 16 residues. CDR3 sequence (DNA): TGTGCCAGCAGCTTACGACTAGCGGGGGGAAGTAATGAGCAGTTCTTC. Translated, it gives CASSLRLAGGSNEQFF.

This chain uses TRBV16 with TRBJ1-4; D is possibly TRBD1 (6 bases). Trimming left V 0 bases short and J 17 bases short, with 22 bases between. This CDR3 spans 15 amino acids. Germline-derived CDR1 and CDR2 are KGHSY and FQNENV. The CDR3 DNA reads TGTGCCAGCAGCCAATCTTCAGGGGAATTCACCACCATTTTTTTT. Translated, it gives CASSQSSGEFTTIFF.

The J gene is TRBJ2-7, the V gene TRBV6-2 or TRBV6-3; 9 nucleotides agree with TRBD2. After removal of 1 base from V and 6 bases from J, the junction contained 4 bases not matched to a gene. CDR3 size: 14 residues. Looked up from germline, CDR1 is MNHEY and CDR2 is SVGEGT. The CDR3, as DNA: TGTGCCAGCAGTTACTTAGCGGGGGAAGGCGAGCAGTACTTC. Translating gives CASSYLAGEGEQYF.

The V gene is TRBV7-2, the J gene TRBJ2-5; possibly TRBD2 for D (6 bases). CDR3 size: 14 residues. CDR1 is SGHTA and CDR2 is FQGNSA in the germline V gene. V lost 5 bases to trimming and J lost 5 bases, with 15 bases between them. CDR3 sequence reads: CASSPSSGGETQYF. DNA of the CDR3: TGTGCCAGCAGCCCCAGTAGCGGAGGGGAGACCCAGTACTTC.

This chain connects TRBV4-1 to TRBJ2-1; 11 bases match TRBD2. Germline V gene data show CDR1 as MGHRA and CDR2 as YSYEKL. V gave up 1 base and J gave up 7 bases; unmatched junction bases: 9. This CDR3 is 17 amino acids long. The CDR3 spells CASSQGSASGGQNEQFF. Here the CDR3 DNA reads TGCGCCAGCAGCCAAGGGTCGGCTAGCGGGGGGCAAAATGAGCAGTTCTTC.

The rearrangement links TRBV12-3 or TRBV12-4 to TRBJ1-1, with a possible D match to TRBD1 (5 bases). This CDR3 comprises 13 residues. Trimming removed 5 bases at V and 1 base at J, with 8 bases between. This CDR3 is CASSVQANTEAFF. The CDR3 region has the DNA TGTGCCAGCAGTGTACAGGCGAACACTGAAGCTTTCTTT.

The chain is built from TRBV18 and TRBJ2-5; 11 bases line up with TRBD2. The ends lost 3 bases at V and 4 bases at J; junction bases unmatched: 4. The CDR3 sequence is 15 residues long. CDR1 and CDR2 (germline): KGHSH, LQKENI. CDR3 coding DNA: TGTGCCAGCTCACCCTCCGGGACTAGCGGAGAGACCCAGTACTTC. Its protein product is CASSPSGTSGETQYF.

As regards this clone: Other DNA sequences in this specimen translate into the identical CDR3. V and J are TRBV7-2 and TRBJ2-3; 7 bases align to TRBD1. The V and J ends lost 1 base and 6 bases, in that order; junction bases with no gene match: 1. CDR3 length: 13 residues. Per germline, CDR1 SGHTA and CDR2 FQGNSA. Here the CDR3 DNA reads TGTGCCAGCAGCTTAGGCAGGGGGGATACGCAGTATTTT. Amino acid sequence: CASSLGRGDTQYF.

The gene calls are TRBV9 and TRBJ1-1; the D is unclear. This CDR3 has 14 residues. V lost 4 bases and J 5 bases, leaving 15 bases between the germline ends. Germline V gene sequence: CDR1 SGDLS, CDR2 YYNGEE. The CDR3 spells CASSPREMWTEAFF. CDR3 sequence (DNA): TGTGCCAGCAGCCCGCGTGAGATGTGGACTGAAGCTTTCTTT.

The chain employs TRBV27 and TRBJ1-2; D ambiguous. V lost 3 bases and J lost 0, with 8 bases in between. The CDR3 has 14 amino acids. Germline V gives CDR1 MNHEY, CDR2 SMNVEV (reference sequence). CDR3 region: CASSFTETNYGYTF. CDR3 sequence (DNA): TGTGCCAGCAGTTTCACAGAAACTAACTATGGCTACACCTTC.

J is TRBJ2-7 and V is TRBV2; 7 nucleotides agree with TRBD1. Germline V gene lookup returns CDR1 SNHLY and CDR2 FYNNEI. V shed 5 bases, J shed 0 bases, and the junction held 7 bases outside the gene matches. The CDR3 runs 15 residues. CDR3 nucleotide sequence: TGTGCCAGCAGTCCCCGACAGGGAAGCTCCTACGAGCAGTACTTC. It specifies CASSPRQGSSYEQYF.

V is TRBV5-5 and J is TRBJ2-2; 7 bases are shared with TRBD1. Per the germline V gene, CDR1 is SGHKS and CDR2 is YYEKEE (reference sequence). The trim removed 2 bases at V and 1 base at J, leaving 2 bases unmatched. CDR3 length equals 15 residues. This chain's CDR3 is CASSFRQGNTGELFF. The DNA for the CDR3 is TGTGCCAGCAGCTTCCGACAGGGGAACACCGGGGAGCTGTTTTTT. Together with reference TRBV5-5 and TRBJ2-2, the CDR3 gives the full variable domain: DAGVTQSPTHLIKTRGQQVTLRCSPISGHKSVSWYQQVLGQGPQFIFQYYEKEERGRGNFPDRFSARQFPNYSSELNVNALLLGDSALYLCASSFRQGNTGELFFGEGSRLTVL.

The CDR3 DNA sequence: TGTGCCATCAGTGGACTAGCGGGGGGACAAGAGACCCAGTACTTC. Translation gives CAISGLAGGQETQYF. The chain links TRBV10-3 to TRBJ2-5; 13 positions agree with TRBD2. V shed 4 bases, J shed 2 bases, and the junction held 1 base outside the gene matches. The germline gives CDR1 ENHRY, CDR2 SYGVKD. This CDR3 contains 15 residues.

The rearrangement joins TRBV18 to TRBJ1-2; TRBD1 aligns across 7 bases. Germline V gene lookup returns CDR1 KGHSH and CDR2 LQKENI. The V and J ends lost 4 bases and 4 bases, in that order; junction bases with no gene match: 0. The CDR3 is made up of 12 amino acids. The CDR3, as DNA: TGTGCCAGCTCACGACAGGGCTATGGCTACACCTTC. Protein: CASSRQGYGYTF.

Here the CDR3 reads CASSLAGTRGYEQYF. The CDR3 DNA is TGCGCCAGCAGCTTGGCAGGGACACGGGGTTACGAGCAGTACTTC. The chain recombines TRBV5-1 with TRBJ2-7; the D gene is possibly TRBD1 (6 bases). The CDR3 loop spans 15 amino acids. Germline loops: CDR1 SGHRS, CDR2 YFSETQ. V was pared by 0 bases and J by 4 bases, with 14 bases between.

This rearrangement joins TRBV11-2 to TRBJ1-1, with TRBD1 as a possible D gene (5 bases). Per the germline V gene, CDR1 is SGHAT and CDR2 is FQNNGV. Trimming pared 1 base from V and 9 bases from J, leaving 15 bases between. The CDR3 consists of 14 residues. This chain's CDR3 is CASSLGFQGSKAFF. The CDR3 DNA is TGTGCCAGCAGCTTAGGTTTCCAGGGAAGTAAAGCTTTCTTT.